The 15 T cell receptor beta chains below were found in one sample sequenced in a study of T cells in narcolepsy. Only in-frame clones appear in the TCRdb table, and some are missing; sequencing was by immunoSEQ multiplex PCR. The profile shows tens of thousands of clones, 70% to 85% of them singletons. The sample taken for sequencing was CD45RA- memory CD4+ T cells from PBMCs. The source is a human donor with narcolepsy.

V usage is TRBV6-1 and J usage is TRBJ2-5; tentative D call: TRBD2 (5 bases). Germline V gives CDR1 MNHNS, CDR2 SASEGT. With 3 bases removed from V and 6 bases from J, the gap between germline ends came to 20 bases. There are 16 residues in the CDR3. CDR3 loop: CASSDGNSGESKTQYF. CDR3 DNA: TGTGCCAGCAGTGATGGTAACTCCGGGGAGTCGAAGACCCAGTACTTC.

In DNA form, the CDR3 reads TGTGCCAGCAGTTCTCTAGCGGGGGGGACCGATACGCAGTATTTT. It translates to CASSSLAGGTDTQYF. The chain uses TRBV28 and TRBJ2-3; 12 nucleotides match TRBD2. With V trimmed by 4 bases and J by 6 bases, 5 bases remained unmatched. This CDR3 is 15 amino acids long. Germline assignment: CDR1 MDHEN and CDR2 SYDVKM.

This chain joins TRBV6-6 and TRBJ1-4; 11 bases fit TRBD1. Germline assignment: CDR1 MNHNY and CDR2 SVGAGI (reference sequence). The CDR3 extends over 13 amino acids. V was clipped by 7 bases and J by 14 bases; unmatched bases: 9. The CDR3 DNA is TGTGCCAGCAACGGACAGGGGGCGGCGGGCCTGTTTTTT. Translated, it gives CASNGQGAAGLFF.

The chain is built from TRBV30 and TRBJ2-7; the match to TRBD2 covers 10 bases. The germline V gene encodes CDR1 GTSNPN and CDR2 SVGIG (reference sequence). V was clipped by 2 bases and J by 1 base; unmatched bases: 2. This CDR3 has 14 amino acids. CDR3 amino acids: CAWSLAGASYEQYF. CDR3 bases: TGTGCCTGGAGTCTAGCGGGAGCATCCTACGAGCAGTACTTC.

The rearrangement uses TRBV11-3 and TRBJ1-2; D not resolved. The CDR3 loop spans 15 amino acids. Germline CDR1 reads SGHNT; CDR2 reads YENEEA. Trimming left V 3 bases short and J 7 bases short, with 18 bases between. The DNA of the CDR3 is TGTGCCAGCAGCTTGTTCGACGGAGGGCTTGGTGGCTACACCTTC. This translates into CASSLFDGGLGGYTF.

This chain links TRBV30 with TRBJ1-1; D perhaps matches TRBD1 (5 bases). The CDR3 contains 15 residues. V was cut by 0 bases and J by 11 bases, with 22 bases left in between. The germline gives CDR1 GTSNPN, CDR2 SVGIG (reference sequence). CDR3 residues: CAWSVGRRQNEGAFF. DNA for the CDR3: TGTGCCTGGAGTGTAGGTAGGCGACAGAACGAAGGGGCTTTCTTT.

Details on this clone: Additional DNA sequences in this sample encode the identical CDR3. This sequence joins TRBV19 and TRBJ1-2; D perhaps matches TRBD1 (5 bases). This CDR3 has 13 residues. Germline CDR1 reads LNHDA; CDR2 reads SQIVND (reference sequence). Trimming took off 6 bases at V and 2 bases at J, with 10 bases between the two ends. CDR3 DNA sequence: TGTGCCAGTAGAATGGGACCGAACTATGGCTACACCTTC. This sequence encodes CASRMGPNYGYTF.

The chain is built from TRBV6-1 and TRBJ2-2; 12 nucleotides line up with TRBD1. This CDR3 is built from 17 residues. Germline CDR1 MNHNS, CDR2 SASEGT. Unmatched junction bases numbered 8, after V lost 4 bases and J lost 5 bases. The CDR3 spells CASSVRDRGLRTGELFF. The CDR3 nucleotides read TGTGCCAGCAGTGTCCGGGACAGGGGGCTCAGAACCGGGGAGCTGTTTTTT.

The V gene is TRBV18, the J gene TRBJ1-1; perhaps TRBD1 as D (6 bases). The CDR3 spans 17 residues. In germline, CDR1 is KGHSH, CDR2 LQKENI. Trimming took 2 bases from V and 1 from J, leaving 17 bases between them. CDR3 sequence: CASSPRGRGLTNTEAFF. CDR3 DNA sequence: TGTGCCAGCTCACCAAGGGGGAGGGGCCTGACGAACACTGAAGCTTTCTTT.

This chain uses TRBV7-9 with TRBJ1-4, with D unresolved. Germline loops: CDR1 SEHNR, CDR2 FQNEAQ (reference sequence). The CDR3 has 13 residues. V was cut by 1 base and J by 8 bases, with 8 bases left in between. The CDR3 DNA sequence: TGTGCCAGCAGCTTAGAGCGGGGAGAAAAACTGTTTTTT. Protein product: CASSLERGEKLFF.

The sample holds one count of this clone. The same CDR3 also results from other DNA sequences found in this sample. The chain has TRBV14 and TRBJ2-3; no clear D. Germline V CDR1 and CDR2: SGHDN, FVKESK. The V end lost 4 bases, the J end lost 6 bases, and 11 bases lay between the germline ends. The CDR3 covers 13 residues. This CDR3 reads CASSPDLTDTQYF. The CDR3 DNA sequence: TGTGCCAGCAGCCCTGACCTCACGGATACGCAGTATTTT.

V usage is TRBV4-3 and J usage is TRBJ1-2, with 9 positions matching TRBD1. Germline V gene lookup returns CDR1 LGHNA and CDR2 YSLEER. The length of the CDR3 is 15 residues. Trimming at V came to 3 bases and at J to 4 bases, leaving 6 bases not matched to a gene. The CDR3 is CASSQKDRGVYGYTF. In DNA form, the CDR3 reads TGCGCCAGCAGCCAGAAGGACAGGGGTGTCTATGGCTACACCTTC.

The chain carries TRBV2 and TRBJ2-5; 8 bases align to TRBD1. The CDR3 is 13 amino acids. Trimming at V came to 6 bases and at J to 4 bases, leaving 4 bases not matched to a gene. Per the germline V gene, CDR1 is SNHLY and CDR2 is FYNNEI. CDR3 sequence reads: CASSSGGGETQYF. The CDR3 nucleotides read TGTGCCAGCAGCTCAGGGGGCGGAGAGACCCAGTACTTC.

This chain joins TRBV4-3 and TRBJ2-1; TRBD1 or TRBD2 may be the D gene (6 bases each). V lost 1 base and J lost 7, with 11 bases in between. Looked up from germline, CDR1 is LGHNA and CDR2 is YSLEER. The CDR3 totals 14 residues. The DNA of the CDR3 is TGCGCCAGCAGCCAAGGAGGAGGGGGGAATGAGCAGTTCTTC. Translation gives CASSQGGGGNEQFF.

The chain combines TRBV5-6 with TRBJ1-5; 8 bases align to TRBD1. The CDR3 covers 16 residues. CDR1 is SGHDT, CDR2 YYEEEE, per germline. The J segment lost 0 bases and the V segment lost 5 bases, leaving 7 bases of the junction unmatched. CDR3 amino acids: CASSSRDRYSNQPQHF. CDR3 DNA: TGTGCCAGCAGTTCCCGGGACAGGTATAGCAATCAGCCCCAGCATTTT.